Listed below are T cell receptor beta chains from one sample, sequenced in a study of OX40 agonist ivuxolimab in advanced cancers. Clones were read by immunoSEQ multiplex PCR, and TCRdb kept only the in-frame ones, dropping some. The profile covers approximately 76,000 clones, with 88% appearing a single time and approximately 0.86% taken by the ten largest. The specimen comprised CD4+ or CD8+ T cells sorted from blood, sampled in a trial of the OX40 agonist ivuxolimab. These receptors all come from an adult with an advanced solid tumor such as melanoma, head and neck, liver or kidney cancer. CDR3s include the opening cysteine and the closing phenylalanine or tryptophan. The order of the fields is V gene, clone size, D gene, J gene, CDR3 protein, CDR3 DNA. D genes are given only for firm matches. Not all rows give a size; the values are once, few, many and, for expanded clones, a class.

TRBV5-1,NA,NA,TRBJ2-3,CASSRGLGSDTQYF,TGCGCCAGCAGCAGGGGACTGGGATCAGATACGCAGTATTTT
TRBV19,once,TRBD1,TRBJ1-2,CASSLGQLNYGYTF,TGTGCCAGTAGTTTGGGACAGCTGAACTATGGCTACACCTTC
TRBV6-5,NA,NA,TRBJ1-2,CASSPRRDRNYGYTF,TGTGCCAGCAGCCCACGTAGGGATAGGAACTATGGCTACACCTTC
TRBV5-1,NA,NA,TRBJ1-1,CASSVTAMNTEAFF,TGCGCCAGCAGCGTGACAGCCATGAACACTGAAGCTTTCTTT
TRBV27,NA,TRBD1,TRBJ2-7,CASSTGTVLGEQYF,TGTGCCAGCAGTACCGGGACAGTTTTGGGCGAGCAGTACTTC
TRBV7-2,NA,NA,TRBJ1-3,CASSLVGAGGNTIYF,TGTGCCAGCAGCTTAGTAGGAGCAGGGGGAAACACCATATATTTT
TRBV18,once,TRBD1,TRBJ1-2,CASSPSTGGAGGYTF,TGTGCCAGCTCACCAAGCACAGGGGGCGCGGGGGGCTACACCTTC
TRBV5-1,NA,TRBD2,TRBJ2-5,CASHGGAGQETQYF,TGCGCCAGCCACGGGGGGGCCGGGCAAGAGACCCAGTACTTC
TRBV7-2,NA,TRBD1,TRBJ2-1,CASSLRQGDNEQFF,TGTGCCAGCAGCTTGCGACAGGGGGACAATGAGCAGTTCTTC
TRBV7-3,NA,TRBD1,TRBJ2-7,CASSGGQGYEQYF,TGTGCCAGCAGCGGGGGACAGGGCTACGAGCAGTACTTC
TRBV5-1,NA,TRBD1,TRBJ2-5,CASSSSQGQGRAETQYF,TGCGCCAGCAGCTCAAGTCAAGGACAGGGAAGGGCGGAGACCCAGTACTTC
TRBV5-6,once,NA,TRBJ1-2,CASSLEGTYNYGYTF,TGTGCCAGCAGCTTGGAAGGAACTTATAACTATGGCTACACCTTC
TRBV14,NA,TRBD2,TRBJ2-7,CASSQQREDSGGGDYEQYF,TGTGCCAGCAGCCAACAAAGGGAGGATAGCGGGGGGGGCGACTACGAGCAGTACTTC
TRBV28,NA,NA,TRBJ2-3,CASSTRQGTDTQYF,TGTGCCAGCAGTACTAGACAGGGCACAGATACGCAGTATTTT
TRBV19,NA,TRBD1,TRBJ2-1,CASSKQGAGEQFF,TGTGCCAGTAGCAAACAGGGGGCTGGTGAGCAGTTCTTC
TRBV6-1,NA,NA,TRBJ2-7,CASSGTYLGSYEQYF,TGTGCCAGCAGTGGGACCTATCTGGGCTCCTACGAGCAGTACTTC
TRBV7-8,NA,NA,TRBJ2-3,CASSVGGVDTQYF,TGTGCCAGCAGCGTCGGGGGAGTAGATACGCAGTATTTT
TRBV5-1,NA,NA,TRBJ1-2,CASSPGSKNGYTF,TGCGCCAGCAGCCCCGGGTCGAAGAATGGCTACACCTTC
TRBV2,NA,NA,TRBJ2-7,CASRTRGISYEQYF,TGTGCCAGCCGGACCCGGGGAATATCCTACGAGCAGTACTTC
TRBV2,once,TRBD1,TRBJ2-3,CASSRQGTGGSDTQYF,TGTGCCAGCAGTCGACAAGGGACAGGGGGATCAGATACGCAGTATTTT
TRBV6-5,few,NA,TRBJ1-4,CASSYGQRNEKLFF,TGTGCCAGCAGTTATGGGCAGAGGAATGAAAAACTGTTTTTT
TRBV4-2,NA,TRBD2,TRBJ2-1,CASSQALAGEYEQFF,TGTGCCAGCAGCCAAGCTCTAGCGGGAGAATATGAGCAGTTCTTC
TRBV28,once,NA,TRBJ1-4,CASSPEDRRNEKLFF,TGTGCCAGCAGTCCCGAAGACAGAAGGAATGAAAAACTGTTTTTT
TRBV18,NA,NA,TRBJ1-4,CASSPPGRQNEKLFF,TGTGCCAGCTCACCACCGGGACGGCAAAATGAAAAACTGTTTTTT
TRBV7-3,NA,NA,TRBJ2-5,CASSLSPGGVQGETQYF,TGTGCCAGCAGCTTATCCCCGGGCGGGGTCCAAGGGGAGACCCAGTACTTC
TRBV5-1,NA,NA,TRBJ1-6,CASSWDHPSSPLHF,TGCGCCAGCAGCTGGGACCACCCCAGTTCACCCCTCCACTTT
TRBV18,NA,TRBD1,TRBJ2-5,CASSGQHQETQYF,TGTGCCAGCTCGGGACAGCATCAAGAGACCCAGTACTTC
TRBV11-2,NA,TRBD2,TRBJ2-7,CASSLVGSTSGYEQYF,TGTGCCAGCAGCTTAGTGGGCTCGACTAGCGGCTACGAGCAGTACTTC
TRBV5-1,NA,TRBD1,TRBJ2-3,CASRMTGASTDTQYF,TGCGCCAGCAGAATGACAGGGGCTAGCACAGATACGCAGTATTTT
TRBV28,few,NA,TRBJ1-2,CASSLSNYGYTF,TGTGCCAGCAGTTTAAGTAACTATGGCTACACCTTC
TRBV6-5,NA,NA,TRBJ2-7,CASSYSGTGNYEQYF,TGTGCCAGCAGTTACTCGGGTACAGGGAACTACGAGCAGTACTTC
TRBV19,NA,NA,TRBJ1-1,CASSIVRVGTEAFF,TGTGCCAGTAGTATCGTCAGGGTAGGCACTGAAGCTTTCTTT
TRBV5-5,NA,NA,TRBJ2-1,CASSFWAASYNEQFF,TGTGCCAGCAGCTTTTGGGCGGCTTCCTACAATGAGCAGTTCTTC
TRBV7-3,once,NA,TRBJ1-5,CASSRILFSNQPQHF,TGCGCCAGCAGCCGGATCTTATTTAGCAATCAGCCCCAGCATTTT
TRBV6-5,NA,NA,TRBJ1-5,CASTLNRAGNQPQHF,TGTGCCAGCACCTTAAATCGGGCAGGGAATCAGCCCCAGCATTTT
TRBV5-1,NA,TRBD1,TRBJ2-3,CASGGQGLGDTQYF,TGCGCCAGCGGCGGACAGGGACTTGGAGATACGCAGTATTTT
TRBV27,NA,TRBD1,TRBJ1-5,CASSRDRFQPQHF,TGTGCCAGCAGTAGGGACAGGTTCCAGCCCCAGCATTTT
TRBV7-2,NA,NA,TRBJ2-2,CASSPQLGNTGELFF,TGTGCCAGCAGCCCCCAATTGGGGAACACCGGGGAGCTGTTTTTT
TRBV19,NA,NA,TRBJ2-3,CASSPLERHTQYF,TGTGCCAGTAGTCCCCTTGAGCGCCATACGCAGTATTTT
TRBV30,NA,NA,TRBJ1-6,CAWSVPASPLHF,TGTGCCTGGAGTGTACCGGCTTCACCCCTCCACTTT
TRBV4-3,NA,TRBD2,TRBJ2-2,CASSQDTGRARTGELFF,TGCGCCAGCAGCCAAGATACCGGGAGGGCAAGGACCGGGGAGCTGTTTTTT
TRBV28,NA,TRBD1,TRBJ1-1,CASSLGGGVTEAFF,TGTGCCAGCAGTTTAGGAGGGGGCGTGACTGAAGCTTTCTTT
TRBV6-1,NA,TRBD2,TRBJ2-7,CASSWLAGDNYEQYF,TGTGCCAGCAGCTGGCTAGCGGGGGACAACTACGAGCAGTACTTC
TRBV28,NA,NA,TRBJ2-7,CASSFYPREQYF,TGTGCCAGCAGTTTCTACCCACGCGAGCAGTACTTC
TRBV7-2,NA,NA,TRBJ1-4,CASSLGAREREKLFF,TGTGCCAGCAGCTTAGGGGCCCGGGAGCGGGAAAAACTGTTTTTT
TRBV19,once,NA,TRBJ2-5,CASSIMGQVGETQYF,TGTGCCAGTAGTATAATGGGGCAGGTCGGCGAGACCCAGTACTTC
TRBV28,few,NA,TRBJ2-7,CASSRPGSSYEQYF,TGTGCCAGCAGTCGTCCAGGAAGCTCCTACGAGCAGTACTTC
TRBV28,NA,TRBD1,TRBJ1-1,CASRTGGTEAFF,TGTGCCAGCAGGACAGGGGGCACTGAAGCTTTCTTT
TRBV28,NA,NA,TRBJ1-5,CASSRLGVSNQPQHF,TGTGCCAGCAGCCGCTTGGGGGTAAGCAATCAGCCCCAGCATTTT
TRBV6-5,NA,NA,TRBJ2-7,CASSLGGKPYEQYF,TGTGCCAGCAGCCTCGGGGGAAAACCCTACGAGCAGTACTTC
TRBV7-9,NA,NA,TRBJ1-2,CASSLDSSGLLHYGYTF,TGTGCCAGCAGCTTAGATTCAAGCGGCCTCCTTCACTATGGCTACACCTTC
TRBV29-1,NA,TRBD1,TRBJ1-1,CSVGTFGTGIRGTEAFF,TGCAGCGTTGGGACTTTTGGGACAGGGATCCGCGGCACTGAAGCTTTCTTT
TRBV7-2,NA,NA,TRBJ2-6,CASSLVGAGANVLTF,TGTGCCAGCAGCTTAGTTGGGGCTGGGGCCAACGTCCTGACTTTC
TRBV7-2,NA,TRBD1,TRBJ1-1,CASSPGGSSRMNTEAFF,TGTGCCAGCAGCCCAGGGGGCTCCTCTCGCATGAACACTGAAGCTTTCTTT
TRBV9,NA,TRBD1,TRBJ1-1,CASSVEGAGNTEAFF,TGTGCCAGCAGCGTAGAGGGGGCCGGGAACACTGAAGCTTTCTTT